The 17 T cell receptor beta chains listed next were all sequenced from one sample in a study of OX40 agonist ivuxolimab in advanced cancers. Clones were sequenced by immunoSEQ multiplex PCR, and TCRdb holds only the in-frame ones, with some missing. The repertoire holds almost 35,000 clones, with approximately 79% as singletons. This specimen consisted of CD4+ or CD8+ T cells sorted from blood, obtained in a trial of the OX40 agonist ivuxolimab. Every receptor here comes from an adult with an advanced solid tumor such as melanoma, head and neck, liver or kidney cancer.

V is TRBV5-6 and J is TRBJ2-5; perhaps TRBD1 as D (6 bases). The CDR3 covers 15 residues. V was cut by 3 bases and J by 4 bases, with 16 bases left in between. Germline V gene sequence: CDR1 SGHDT, CDR2 YYEEEE. The CDR3 spells CASSSLEGVGETQYF. As DNA, the CDR3 is TGTGCCAGCAGCTCCCTAGAGGGGGTTGGAGAGACCCAGTACTTC.

In its sample, this clone was seen a few times. This chain links TRBV7-2 with TRBJ1-5; the D is unclear. The V gene lost 3 bases and the J gene lost 6 bases, with 9 bases spanning the gap. Germline assignment: CDR1 SGHTA and CDR2 FQGNSA. CDR3 length equals 13 residues. The CDR3 here is CASSFEVFQPQHF. The CDR3 nucleotides read TGTGCCAGCAGCTTTGAGGTTTTTCAGCCCCAGCATTTT. Variable domain in full (rest from reference TRBV7-2 and TRBJ1-5): GAGVSQSPSNKVTEKGKDVELRCDPISGHTALYWYRQSLGQGLEFLIYFQGNSAPDKSGLPSDRFSAERTGGSVSTLTIQRTQQEDSAVYLCASSFEVFQPQHFGDGTRLSIL.

The chain links TRBV5-1 to TRBJ1-2, with D maybe TRBD1 (5 bases). Trimming pared 0 bases from V and 4 bases from J, leaving 16 bases between. This CDR3 is built from 16 residues. Per germline, CDR1 SGHRS and CDR2 YFSETQ. The chain's CDR3 is CASSLGGDGGGYGYTF. As DNA, the CDR3 is TGCGCCAGCAGCTTGGGGGGCGACGGTGGTGGCTATGGCTACACCTTC.

The V and J genes are TRBV6-4 and TRBJ1-4; unclear D gene. The CDR3 length is 19 residues. Germline V gene sequence: CDR1 MRHNA, CDR2 SNTAGT. V gave up 2 bases and J gave up 6 bases, with 25 bases separating them. CDR3 region: CASSDPVCPRGRCHEKLFF. Here the CDR3 DNA reads TGTGCCAGCAGTGACCCGGTATGTCCTCGAGGTCGCTGTCATGAAAAACTGTTTTTT.

The chain has TRBV6-5 and TRBJ2-7; D not resolved. The V gene lost 6 bases and the J gene lost 6 bases, with 18 bases spanning the gap. From germline, CDR1 is MNHEY and CDR2 SVGAGI. This CDR3 region has 14 residues. The CDR3 loop is CASRKSTLTLEQYF. CDR3 nucleotide sequence: TGTGCCAGCAGAAAGAGCACCCTCACGCTCGAGCAGTACTTC.

The CDR3 protein is CASSFDSKSYEQYF. DNA of the CDR3: TGTGCCAGCAGCTTCGACAGTAAGTCCTACGAGCAGTACTTC. V gene TRBV7-2 combines with J gene TRBJ2-7, with D perhaps matching TRBD1 (5 bases). This CDR3 has 14 residues. CDR1 and CDR2 from the germline V gene are SGHTA and FQGNSA. Deletions cut 3 bases from V and 1 base from J, with 10 bases between.

In its sample, this clone ranks as medium-sized. The chain carries TRBV6-5 and TRBJ1-2; D call uncertain. This CDR3 comprises 13 residues. V was trimmed by 3 bases and J by 8 bases, leaving 13 bases between them. Germline V gives CDR1 MNHEY, CDR2 SVGAGI. The CDR3 here is CASSYQEHGGYTF. The CDR3 region has the DNA TGTGCCAGCAGTTATCAGGAGCACGGCGGCTACACCTTC.

The rearrangement uses TRBV5-1 and TRBJ2-5, with D unclear. The J call is doubtful: the DNA matches TRBJ2-7 better. Germline loops: CDR1 SGHRS, CDR2 YFSETQ. The CDR3 contains 15 residues. The CDR3 region is CASRYTVAGPYEQYF. CDR3 DNA: TGCGCCAGCAGATATACTGTTGCAGGTCCCTACGAGCAGTACTTC.

The chain joins TRBV7-9 to TRBJ1-1, with D uncertain. CDR1 and CDR2 (germline): SEHNR, FQNEAQ (reference sequence). V was cut by 5 bases and J by 5 bases, with 18 bases left in between. The CDR3 contains 15 residues. CDR3 sequence reads: CASSINMNTETEAFF. The CDR3 bases are TGTGCCAGCAGCATAAATATGAACACTGAAACTGAAGCTTTCTTT.

This clone was found a few times. This sequence joins TRBV10-1 and TRBJ2-6; TRBD1 matches 8 bases. The trim removed 4 bases at V and 2 bases at J, leaving 1 base unmatched. In germline, CDR1 is WNHNN, CDR2 SYGVQD (reference sequence). The CDR3 sequence is 15 residues long. DNA of the CDR3: TGCGCCAGCAGTGGGACAGGGCCTGGGGCCAACGTCCTGACTTTC. Protein sequence: CASSGTGPGANVLTF.

The chain combines TRBV11-2 with TRBJ1-1, with 9 bases aligning to TRBD1. V lost 1 base and J lost 5; bases outside the gene matches: 8. This CDR3 is 16 amino acids long. CDR1 and CDR2 (germline): SGHAT, FQNNGV. The CDR3 is CASSLAHTGGWTEAFF. CDR3 coding DNA: TGTGCCAGCAGCTTAGCCCACACAGGGGGCTGGACTGAAGCTTTCTTT.

The gene calls are TRBV5-6 and TRBJ1-3; D is ambiguous. The CDR3 is 16 amino acids. Germline assignment: CDR1 SGHDT and CDR2 YYEEEE. Trimming pared 5 bases from V and 0 bases from J, leaving 15 bases between. The CDR3 protein is CASSWAGSYSGNTIYF. CDR3 bases: TGTGCCAGCAGTTGGGCCGGGTCTTACTCTGGAAACACCATATATTTT. The full variable domain, rest sourced from reference TRBV5-6 and TRBJ1-3, is DAGVTQSPTHLIKTRGQQVTLRCSPKSGHDTVSWYQQALGQGPQFIFQYYEEEERQRGNFPDRFSGHQFPNYSSELNVNALLLGDSALYLCASSWAGSYSGNTIYFGEGSWLTVV.

The chain joins TRBV5-1 to TRBJ2-7; 7 bases align to TRBD1. The CDR3 consists of 15 residues. The germline CDR1 and CDR2 sequences are SGHRS and YFSETQ. V lost 2 bases to trimming and J lost 0 bases; unmatched junction nucleotides: 5. The chain's CDR3 is CASSLTGASSYEQYF. DNA of the CDR3: TGCGCCAGCAGCTTAACAGGGGCGAGCTCCTACGAGCAGTACTTC. Together with reference TRBV5-1 and TRBJ2-7, the CDR3 gives the full variable domain: KAGVTQTPRYLIKTRGQQVTLSCSPISGHRSVSWYQQTPGQGLQFLFEYFSETQRNKGNFPGRFSGRQFSNSRSEMNVSTLELGDSALYLCASSLTGASSYEQYFGPGTRLTVT.

The chain carries TRBV11-2 and TRBJ2-2; TRBD2 might be the D (5 bases). The V gene's germline CDR1 is SGHAT and CDR2 FQNNGV. The CDR3 covers 13 residues. Trimming took 4 bases from V and 6 from J, leaving 9 bases between them. CDR3: CASSSVGAGELFF. DNA of the CDR3: TGTGCCAGCAGCTCCGTGGGAGCCGGGGAGCTGTTTTTT.

The gene calls are TRBV6-1 and TRBJ1-4, with TRBD1 matching over 7 bases. Germline-derived CDR1 and CDR2 are MNHNS and SASEGT. The CDR3 runs 19 residues. V gave up 1 base and J gave up 3 bases; unmatched junction bases: 14. The CDR3: CASSEEGRAGGWANEKLFF. The CDR3 DNA reads as TGTGCCAGCAGTGAAGAGGGTCGGGCAGGGGGTTGGGCTAATGAAAAACTGTTTTTT.

By share, this clone counts as medium-sized. V is TRBV7-9 and J is TRBJ1-1; TRBD1 aligns across 9 bases. The CDR3 has 15 amino acids. The germline gives CDR1 SEHNR, CDR2 FQNEAQ (reference sequence). Unmatched junction bases numbered 7, after V lost 1 base and J lost 7 bases. Written as DNA, the CDR3 is TGTGCCAGCAGCTTAGAAACAGGGGGCGTTGATGAAGCTTTCTTT. Encoded protein: CASSLETGGVDEAFF.

This chain joins TRBV11-2 and TRBJ1-2, with 12 bases lining up with TRBD1. CDR1 and CDR2 (germline): SGHAT, FQNNGV. The CDR3 has 14 amino acids. J gave up 7 bases and V 3 bases, and 3 bases lay outside the gene matches. This chain's CDR3 is CASSLGQGAFGYTF. Written as DNA, the CDR3 is TGTGCCAGCAGCTTGGGACAGGGGGCCTTTGGCTACACCTTC.